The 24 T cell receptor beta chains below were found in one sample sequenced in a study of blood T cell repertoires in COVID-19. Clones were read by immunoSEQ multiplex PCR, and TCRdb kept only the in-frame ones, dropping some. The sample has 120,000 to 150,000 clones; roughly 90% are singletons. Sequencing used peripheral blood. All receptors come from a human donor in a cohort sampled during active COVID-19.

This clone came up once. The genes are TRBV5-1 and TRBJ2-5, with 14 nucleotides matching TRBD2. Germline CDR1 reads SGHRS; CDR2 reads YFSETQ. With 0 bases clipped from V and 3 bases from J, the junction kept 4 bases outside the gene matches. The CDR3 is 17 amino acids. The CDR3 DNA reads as TGCGCCAGCAGCTTGGGACTAGCGGGAGGGGATGAAGAGACCCAGTACTTC. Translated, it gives CASSLGLAGGDEETQYF.

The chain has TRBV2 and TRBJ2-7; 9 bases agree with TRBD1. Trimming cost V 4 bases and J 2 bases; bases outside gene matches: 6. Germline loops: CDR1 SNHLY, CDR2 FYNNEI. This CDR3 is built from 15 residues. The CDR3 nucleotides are TGTGCCAGCAGTGGTAGGGACAGGGTTCCCTACGAGCAGTACTTC. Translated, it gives CASSGRDRVPYEQYF.

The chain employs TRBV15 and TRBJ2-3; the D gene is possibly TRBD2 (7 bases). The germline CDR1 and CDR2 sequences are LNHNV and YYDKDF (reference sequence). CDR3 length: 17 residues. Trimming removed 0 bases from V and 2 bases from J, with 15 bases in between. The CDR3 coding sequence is TGTGCCACCAGCAGAGAGGGGGCTAGCGGAACCACAGATACGCAGTATTTT. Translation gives CATSREGASGTTDTQYF.

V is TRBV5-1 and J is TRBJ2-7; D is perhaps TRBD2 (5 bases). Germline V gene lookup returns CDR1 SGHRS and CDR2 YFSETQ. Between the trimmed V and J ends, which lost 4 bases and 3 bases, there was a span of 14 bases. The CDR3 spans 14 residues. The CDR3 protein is CASSRTRRDYEQYF. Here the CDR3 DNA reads TGCGCCAGCAGCCGGACGCGCCGGGACTACGAGCAGTACTTC.

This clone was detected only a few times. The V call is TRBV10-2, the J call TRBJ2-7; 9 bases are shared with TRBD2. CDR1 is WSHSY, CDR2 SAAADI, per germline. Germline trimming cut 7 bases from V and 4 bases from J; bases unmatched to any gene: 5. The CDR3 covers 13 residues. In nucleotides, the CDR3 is TGCGCCAGCACCCTAGCGGGGAGTTACGAGCAGTACTTC. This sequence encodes CASTLAGSYEQYF.

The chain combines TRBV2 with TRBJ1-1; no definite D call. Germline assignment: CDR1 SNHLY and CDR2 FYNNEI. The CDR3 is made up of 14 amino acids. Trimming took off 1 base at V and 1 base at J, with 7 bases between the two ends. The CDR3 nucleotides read TGTGCCAGCAGTGAAGAAACAAGGAACACTGAAGCTTTCTTT. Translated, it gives CASSEETRNTEAFF.

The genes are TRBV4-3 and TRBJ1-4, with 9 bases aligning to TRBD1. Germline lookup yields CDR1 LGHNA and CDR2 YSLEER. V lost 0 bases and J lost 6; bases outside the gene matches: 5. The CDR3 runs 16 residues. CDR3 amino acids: CASSQEAGQGYEKLFF. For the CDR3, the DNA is TGCGCCAGCAGCCAAGAAGCGGGACAGGGTTATGAAAAACTGTTTTTT.

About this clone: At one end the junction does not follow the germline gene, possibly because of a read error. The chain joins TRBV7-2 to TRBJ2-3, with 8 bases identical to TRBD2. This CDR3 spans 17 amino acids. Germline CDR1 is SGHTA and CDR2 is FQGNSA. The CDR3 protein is CASSPGGGLFRTDTQYF. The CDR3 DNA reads TGTGCCAGCAGCCCCGGGGGGGGCTTATTTCGCACGGATACGCAGTATTTT. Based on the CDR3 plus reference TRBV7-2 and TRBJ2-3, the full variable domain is GAGVSQSPSNKVTEKGKDVELRCDPISGHTALYWYRQSLGQGLEFLIYFQGNSAPDKSGLPSDRFSAERTGGSVSTLTIQRTQQEDSAVYLCASSPGGGLFRTDTQYFGPGTRLTVL.

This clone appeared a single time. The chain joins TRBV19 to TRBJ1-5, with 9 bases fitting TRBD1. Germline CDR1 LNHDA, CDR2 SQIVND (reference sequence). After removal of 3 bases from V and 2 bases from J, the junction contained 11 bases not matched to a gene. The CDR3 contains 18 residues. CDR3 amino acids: CASSIGPGTGFGNQPQHF. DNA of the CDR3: TGTGCCAGTAGTATCGGACCCGGGACAGGGTTCGGCAATCAGCCCCAGCATTTT.

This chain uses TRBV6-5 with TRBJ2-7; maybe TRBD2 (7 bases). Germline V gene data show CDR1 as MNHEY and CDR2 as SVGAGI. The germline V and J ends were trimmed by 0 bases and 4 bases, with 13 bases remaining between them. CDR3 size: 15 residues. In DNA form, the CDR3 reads TGTGCCAGCAGTTACTCCATAGGGGGGGCTTACGAGCAGTACTTC. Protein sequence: CASSYSIGGAYEQYF.

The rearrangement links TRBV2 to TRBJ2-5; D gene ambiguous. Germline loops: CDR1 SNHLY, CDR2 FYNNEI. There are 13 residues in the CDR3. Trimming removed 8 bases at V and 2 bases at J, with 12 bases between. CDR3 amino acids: CASCISSQETQYF. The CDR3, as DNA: TGTGCCAGCTGCATCAGTTCACAAGAGACCCAGTACTTC.

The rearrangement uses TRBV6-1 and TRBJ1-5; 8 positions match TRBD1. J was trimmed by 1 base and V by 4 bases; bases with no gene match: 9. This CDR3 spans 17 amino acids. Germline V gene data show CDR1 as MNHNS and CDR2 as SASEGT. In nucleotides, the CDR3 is TGTGCCAGCAGTGTTTCAGACAGGGGACGGAGCAATCAGCCCCAGCATTTT. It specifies CASSVSDRGRSNQPQHF.

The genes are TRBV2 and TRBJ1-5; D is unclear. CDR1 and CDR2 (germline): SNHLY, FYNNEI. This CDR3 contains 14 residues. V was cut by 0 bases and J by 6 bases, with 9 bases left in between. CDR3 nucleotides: TGTGCCAGCAGTGAAGCGCTTTTGAGTCAGCCCCAGCATTTT. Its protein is CASSEALLSQPQHF.

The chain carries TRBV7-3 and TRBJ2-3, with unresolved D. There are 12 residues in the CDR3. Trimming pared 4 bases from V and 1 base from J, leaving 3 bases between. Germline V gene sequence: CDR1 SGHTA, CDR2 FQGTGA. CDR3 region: CASSSGTDTQYF. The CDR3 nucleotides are TGTGCCAGCAGCTCAGGCACAGATACGCAGTATTTT.

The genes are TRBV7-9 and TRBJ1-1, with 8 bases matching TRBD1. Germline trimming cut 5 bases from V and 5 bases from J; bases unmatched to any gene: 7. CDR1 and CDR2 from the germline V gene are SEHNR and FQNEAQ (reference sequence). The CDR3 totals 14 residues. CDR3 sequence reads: CASSDGQGSTEAFF. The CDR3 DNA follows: TGTGCCAGCAGCGACGGACAGGGTTCGACTGAAGCTTTCTTT.

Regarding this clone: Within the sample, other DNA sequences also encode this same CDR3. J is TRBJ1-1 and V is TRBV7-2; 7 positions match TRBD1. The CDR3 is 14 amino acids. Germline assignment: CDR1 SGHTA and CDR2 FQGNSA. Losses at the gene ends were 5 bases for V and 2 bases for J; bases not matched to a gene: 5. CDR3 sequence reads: CASSLRTGNTEAFF. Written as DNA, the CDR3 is TGTGCCAGCAGCCTGAGGACAGGTAACACTGAAGCTTTCTTT.

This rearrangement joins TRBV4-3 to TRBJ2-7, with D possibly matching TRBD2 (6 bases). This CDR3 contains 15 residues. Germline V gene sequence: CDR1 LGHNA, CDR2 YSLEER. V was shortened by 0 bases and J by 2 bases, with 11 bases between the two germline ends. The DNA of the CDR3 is TGCGCCAGCAGCCAAGATCGACGACTAGCCTACGAGCAGTACTTC. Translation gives CASSQDRRLAYEQYF.

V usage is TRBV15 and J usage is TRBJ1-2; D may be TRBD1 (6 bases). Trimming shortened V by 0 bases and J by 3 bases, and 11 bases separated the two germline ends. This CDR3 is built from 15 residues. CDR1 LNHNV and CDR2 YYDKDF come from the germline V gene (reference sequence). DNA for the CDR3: TGTGCCACCAGCAGAGAGGTGGACAGTCACTATGGCTACACCTTC. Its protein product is CATSREVDSHYGYTF.

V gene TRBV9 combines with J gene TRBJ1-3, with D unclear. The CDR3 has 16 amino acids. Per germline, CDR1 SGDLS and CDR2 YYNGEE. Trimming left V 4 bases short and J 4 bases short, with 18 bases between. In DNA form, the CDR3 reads TGTGCCAGCAGCCCTTCGATGGCAGGCTACGGAAACACCATATATTTT. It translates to CASSPSMAGYGNTIYF.

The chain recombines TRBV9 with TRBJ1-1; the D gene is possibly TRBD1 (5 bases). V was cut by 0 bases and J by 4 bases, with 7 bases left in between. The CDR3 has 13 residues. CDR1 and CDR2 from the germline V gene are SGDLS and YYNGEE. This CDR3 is CASSVGQTTEAFF. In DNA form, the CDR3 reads TGTGCCAGCAGCGTAGGACAGACCACTGAAGCTTTCTTT.

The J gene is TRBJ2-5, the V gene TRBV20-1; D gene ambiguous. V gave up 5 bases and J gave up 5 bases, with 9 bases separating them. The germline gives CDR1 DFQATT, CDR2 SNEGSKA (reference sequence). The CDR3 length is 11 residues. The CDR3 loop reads CSAVVFETQYF. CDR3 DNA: TGCAGTGCTGTAGTCTTTGAGACCCAGTACTTC.

The CDR3 loop is CASSPGGAGEQYF. The CDR3 DNA reads TGTGCCAGCAGCCCGGGGGGGGCTGGGGAGCAGTACTTC. The chain couples TRBV13 to TRBJ2-7; 8 bases match TRBD2. The CDR3 consists of 13 residues. V lost 5 bases and J lost 7; bases outside the gene matches: 7. Germline values: CDR1 PRHDT, CDR2 FYEKMQ (reference sequence).

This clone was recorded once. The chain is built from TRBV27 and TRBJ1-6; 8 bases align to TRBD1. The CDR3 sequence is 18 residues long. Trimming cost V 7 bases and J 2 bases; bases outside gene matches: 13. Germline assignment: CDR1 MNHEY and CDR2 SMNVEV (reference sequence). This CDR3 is CASNFGQGATTYNSPLHF. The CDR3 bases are TGTGCCAGCAACTTTGGGCAGGGGGCGACCACCTATAATTCACCCCTCCACTTT.

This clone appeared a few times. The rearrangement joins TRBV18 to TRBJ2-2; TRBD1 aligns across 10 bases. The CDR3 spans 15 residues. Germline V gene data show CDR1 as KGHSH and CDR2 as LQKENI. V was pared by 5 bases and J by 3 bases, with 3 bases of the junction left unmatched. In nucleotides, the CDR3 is TGTGCCAGCTCAGAGACAGGGGGCCACACCGGGGAGCTGTTTTTT. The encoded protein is CASSETGGHTGELFF.